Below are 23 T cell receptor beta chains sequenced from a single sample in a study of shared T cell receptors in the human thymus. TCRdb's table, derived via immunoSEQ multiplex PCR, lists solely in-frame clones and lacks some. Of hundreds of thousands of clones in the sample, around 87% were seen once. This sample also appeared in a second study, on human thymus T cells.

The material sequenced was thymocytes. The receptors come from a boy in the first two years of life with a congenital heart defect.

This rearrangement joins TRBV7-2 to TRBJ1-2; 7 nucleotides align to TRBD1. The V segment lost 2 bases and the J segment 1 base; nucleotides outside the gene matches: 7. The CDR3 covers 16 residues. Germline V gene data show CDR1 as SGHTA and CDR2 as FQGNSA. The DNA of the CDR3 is TGTGCCAGCAGCTTAACCGGACAGGCGCTTAACTATGGCTACACCTTC. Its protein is CASSLTGQALNYGYTF.

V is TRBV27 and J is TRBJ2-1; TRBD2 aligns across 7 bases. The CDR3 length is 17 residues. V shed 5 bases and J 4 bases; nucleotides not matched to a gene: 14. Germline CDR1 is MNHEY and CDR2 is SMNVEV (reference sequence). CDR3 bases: TGTGCCAGCAGTGCCCGACTAGCCTTCCCGCTTTACAATGAGCAGTTCTTC. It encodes CASSARLAFPLYNEQFF.

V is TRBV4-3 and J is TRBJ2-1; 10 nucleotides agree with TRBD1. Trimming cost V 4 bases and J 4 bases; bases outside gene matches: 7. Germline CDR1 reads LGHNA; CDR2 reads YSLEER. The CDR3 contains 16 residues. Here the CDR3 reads CASSPGPGQGYNEQFF. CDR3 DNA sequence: TGCGCCAGCAGCCCCGGGCCGGGACAGGGGTACAATGAGCAGTTCTTC.

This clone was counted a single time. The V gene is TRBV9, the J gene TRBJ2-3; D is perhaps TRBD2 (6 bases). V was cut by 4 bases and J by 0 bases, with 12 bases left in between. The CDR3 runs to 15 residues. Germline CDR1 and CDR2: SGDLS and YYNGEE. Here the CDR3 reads CASSSGLPSTDTQYF. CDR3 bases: TGTGCCAGCAGCTCGGGACTTCCCAGCACAGATACGCAGTATTTT.

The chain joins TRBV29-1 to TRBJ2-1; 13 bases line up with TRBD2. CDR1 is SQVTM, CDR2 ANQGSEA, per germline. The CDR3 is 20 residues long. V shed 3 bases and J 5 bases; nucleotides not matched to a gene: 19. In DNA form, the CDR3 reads TGCAGCGTTGATCCTGCACGGAAGGGGAGGGGACTAGCGGGGAACAATGAGCAGTTCTTC. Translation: CSVDPARKGRGLAGNNEQFF.

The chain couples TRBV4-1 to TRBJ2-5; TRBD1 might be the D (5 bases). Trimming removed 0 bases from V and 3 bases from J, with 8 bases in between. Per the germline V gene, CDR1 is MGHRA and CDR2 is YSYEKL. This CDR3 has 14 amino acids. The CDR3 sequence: CASSQDGREETQYF. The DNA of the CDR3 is TGCGCCAGCAGCCAAGATGGCAGGGAAGAGACCCAGTACTTC.

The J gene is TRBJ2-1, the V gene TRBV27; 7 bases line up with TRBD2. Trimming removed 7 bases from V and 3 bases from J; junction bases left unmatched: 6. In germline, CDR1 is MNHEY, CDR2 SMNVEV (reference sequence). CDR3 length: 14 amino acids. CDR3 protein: CASKNGLVYNEQFF. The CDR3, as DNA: TGTGCCAGCAAGAACGGACTAGTCTACAATGAGCAGTTCTTC.

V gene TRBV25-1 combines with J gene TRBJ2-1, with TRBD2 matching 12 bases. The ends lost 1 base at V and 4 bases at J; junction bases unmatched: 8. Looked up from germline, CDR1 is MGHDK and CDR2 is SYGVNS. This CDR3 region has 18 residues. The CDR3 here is CASSESLAGGTVYNEQFF. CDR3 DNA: TGTGCCAGCAGTGAATCGCTAGCGGGAGGGACTGTTTACAATGAGCAGTTCTTC.

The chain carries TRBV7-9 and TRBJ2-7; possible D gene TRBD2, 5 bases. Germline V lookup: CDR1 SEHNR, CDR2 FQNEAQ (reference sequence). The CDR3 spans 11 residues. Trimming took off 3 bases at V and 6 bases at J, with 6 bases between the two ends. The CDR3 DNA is TGTGCCAGCAGCTTCCGGGGCGAGCAGTACTTC. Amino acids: CASSFRGEQYF.

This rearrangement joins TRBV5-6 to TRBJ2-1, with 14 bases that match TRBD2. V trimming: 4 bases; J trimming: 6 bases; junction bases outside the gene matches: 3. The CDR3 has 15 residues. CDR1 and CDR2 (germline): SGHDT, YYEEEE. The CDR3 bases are TGTGCCAGCAGCCGACTAGCGGGAGGGACCAATGAGCAGTTCTTC. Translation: CASSRLAGGTNEQFF.

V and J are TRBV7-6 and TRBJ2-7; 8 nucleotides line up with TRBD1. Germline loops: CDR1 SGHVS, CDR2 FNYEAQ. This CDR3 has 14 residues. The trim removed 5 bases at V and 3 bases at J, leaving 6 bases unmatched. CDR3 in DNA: TGTGCCAGCAGCACCCAGGGGGCGGTCTACGAGCAGTACTTC. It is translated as CASSTQGAVYEQYF.

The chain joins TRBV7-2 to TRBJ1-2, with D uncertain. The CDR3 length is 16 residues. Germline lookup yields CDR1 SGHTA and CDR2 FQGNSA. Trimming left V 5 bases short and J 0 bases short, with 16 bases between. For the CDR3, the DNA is TGTGCCAGCAGCCCTTTGCCGTCAGCGGCTAACTATGGCTACACCTTC. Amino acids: CASSPLPSAANYGYTF.

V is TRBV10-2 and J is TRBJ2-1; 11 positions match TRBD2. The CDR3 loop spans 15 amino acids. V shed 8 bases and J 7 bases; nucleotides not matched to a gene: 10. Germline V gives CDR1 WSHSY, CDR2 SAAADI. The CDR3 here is CASGLTSGSRNEQFF. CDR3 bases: TGCGCCAGCGGCCTCACTAGCGGGAGTAGGAATGAGCAGTTCTTC.

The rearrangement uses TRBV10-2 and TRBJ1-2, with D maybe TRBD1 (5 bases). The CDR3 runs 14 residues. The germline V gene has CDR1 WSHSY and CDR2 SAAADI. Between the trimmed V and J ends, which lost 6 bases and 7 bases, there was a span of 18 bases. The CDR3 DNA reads TGCGCCAGCAGCCCCGGGCAGGGAATGAGTGGCTACACCTTC. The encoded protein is CASSPGQGMSGYTF.

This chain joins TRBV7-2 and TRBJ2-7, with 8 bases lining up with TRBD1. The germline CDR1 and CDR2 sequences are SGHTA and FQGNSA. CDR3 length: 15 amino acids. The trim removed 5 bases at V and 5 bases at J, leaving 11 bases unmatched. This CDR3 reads CASSQETGVCNEQYF. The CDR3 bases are TGTGCCAGCAGCCAAGAGACAGGGGTTTGTAACGAGCAGTACTTC.

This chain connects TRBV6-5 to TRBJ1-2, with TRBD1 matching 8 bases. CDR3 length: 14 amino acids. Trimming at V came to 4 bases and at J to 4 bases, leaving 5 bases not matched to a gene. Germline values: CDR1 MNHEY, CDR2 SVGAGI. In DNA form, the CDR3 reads TGTGCCAGCAGTTCTCCCGGACAGGGCTATGGCTACACCTTC. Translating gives CASSSPGQGYGYTF.

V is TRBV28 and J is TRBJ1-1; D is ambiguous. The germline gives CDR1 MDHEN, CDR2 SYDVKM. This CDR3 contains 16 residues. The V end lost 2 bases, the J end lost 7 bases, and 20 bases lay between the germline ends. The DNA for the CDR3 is TGTGCCAGCAGTTTAGCTCGGAGTTGGGAGGGTGTTGAAGCTTTCTTT. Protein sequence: CASSLARSWEGVEAFF. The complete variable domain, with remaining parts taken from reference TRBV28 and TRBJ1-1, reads DVKVTQSSRYLVKRTGEKVFLECVQDMDHENMFWYRQDPGLGLRLIYFSYDVKMKEKGDIPEGYSVSREKKERFSLILESASTNQTSMYLCASSLARSWEGVEAFFGQGTRLTVV.

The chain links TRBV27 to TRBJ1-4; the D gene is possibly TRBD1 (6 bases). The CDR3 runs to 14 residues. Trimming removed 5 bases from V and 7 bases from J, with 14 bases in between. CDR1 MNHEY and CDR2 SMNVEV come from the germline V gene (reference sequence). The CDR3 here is CASSGGALGEKLFF. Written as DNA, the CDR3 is TGTGCCAGCAGTGGGGGGGCGCTGGGTGAAAAACTGTTTTTT.

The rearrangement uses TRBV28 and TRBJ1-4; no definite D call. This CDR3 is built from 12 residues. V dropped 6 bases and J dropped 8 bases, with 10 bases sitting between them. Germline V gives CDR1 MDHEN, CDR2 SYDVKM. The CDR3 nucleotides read TGTGCCAGCAGGTCAGATTTCGAAAAACTGTTTTTT. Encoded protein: CASRSDFEKLFF.

CDR3 in DNA: TGCGCCAGCAGCCAAGGTACCCCGCACGGGAATGAGCAGTTCTTC. Amino acids: CASSQGTPHGNEQFF. The rearrangement uses TRBV4-1 and TRBJ2-1; no clear D gene. From germline, CDR1 is MGHRA and CDR2 YSYEKL. The ends were cut back, 1 base at V and 7 bases at J, with 14 bases in the middle. CDR3 length: 15 residues.

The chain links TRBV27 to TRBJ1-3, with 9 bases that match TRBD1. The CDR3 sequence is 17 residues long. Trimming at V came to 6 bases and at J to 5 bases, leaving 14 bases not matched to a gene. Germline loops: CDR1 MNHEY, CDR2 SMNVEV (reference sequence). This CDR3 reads CASRQLLPGQGRNTIYF. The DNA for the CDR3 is TGTGCCAGCAGGCAGTTGTTACCGGGACAGGGTAGAAACACCATATATTTT.

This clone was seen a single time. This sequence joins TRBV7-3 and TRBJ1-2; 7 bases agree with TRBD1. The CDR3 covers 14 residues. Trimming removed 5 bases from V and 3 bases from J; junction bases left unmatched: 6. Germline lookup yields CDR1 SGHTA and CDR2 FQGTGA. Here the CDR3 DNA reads TGTGCCAGCAGCCCGACAGGGAAGGACTATGGCTACACCTTC. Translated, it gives CASSPTGKDYGYTF.

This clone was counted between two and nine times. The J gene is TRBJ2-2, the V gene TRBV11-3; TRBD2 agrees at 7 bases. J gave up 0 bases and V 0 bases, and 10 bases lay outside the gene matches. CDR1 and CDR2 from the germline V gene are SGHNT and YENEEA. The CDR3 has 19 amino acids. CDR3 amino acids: CASSLDKAPAGANTGELFF. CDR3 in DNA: TGTGCCAGCAGCTTAGATAAGGCTCCGGCGGGAGCGAACACCGGGGAGCTGTTTTTT.